These T cell receptor beta chains were read from a single sample in a study of CD8 T cells in Susac syndrome. MiXCR, run by TCRdb on the immunoSEQ multiplex PCR reads, gives a single entry per CDR3 protein. The sample yields about 200,000 distinct CDR3 sequences, 85% to 95% seen once. Sequenced: CD4+ T cells from PBMCs. The receptor source for this set is a human donor in good health. CDR3s include the opening cysteine and the closing phenylalanine or tryptophan. The D gene is left open where the match is weak. Clone size is stated in some rows and not others, as once, few, many or a class when expanded.

TRBD2	TRBJ2-1	TRBV30	NA	TGTGCCTGCAGACTAGCGGAGCGTTACAATGAGCAGTTCTTC	CACRLAERYNEQFF
TRBD1	TRBJ2-1	TRBV24-1	NA	TGTGCCACCATGGGACAGGGGGCCTACAATGAGCAGTTCTTC	CATMGQGAYNEQFF
NA	TRBJ2-7	TRBV2	few	TGTGCCAGCAGTCCAACCTACGAGCAGTACTTC	CASSPTYEQYF
NA	TRBJ2-3	TRBV3-1	NA	TGTGCCAGCAGCCAAGATCTCTCGGTAGATACGCAGTATTTT	CASSQDLSVDTQYF
TRBD2	TRBJ2-7	TRBV7-9	NA	TGTGCCAGCAGCTTAATCTCTGCGGGGGACTACGAGCAGTACTTC	CASSLISAGDYEQYF
NA	TRBJ2-1	TRBV15	NA	TGTGCCACCAGCAGAGATCGGTCGTATGGCCCCAGGGGTTACAATGAGCAGTTCTTC	CATSRDRSYGPRGYNEQFF
TRBD1	TRBJ2-1	TRBV20-1	NA	TGCAGTGCCCGGGACAGGGGGTACAATGAGCAGTTCTTC	CSARDRGYNEQFF
NA	TRBJ2-3	TRBV20-1	NA	TGCAGTGCTGGGGAGTTAGGCACAGATACGCAGTATTTT	CSAGELGTDTQYF
NA	TRBJ1-6	TRBV27	NA	TGTGCCAGCAGTTTAGTGGGGTATTCACCCCTCCACTTT	CASSLVGYSPLHF
NA	TRBJ1-6	TRBV12-3/TRBV12-4	NA	TGTGCCAGCACCCAACACCGGAGCTCCTATAATTCACCCCTCCACTTT	CASTQHRSSYNSPLHF
NA	TRBJ1-6	TRBV12-3/TRBV12-4	NA	TGTGCCAGCAACTCGGCAGATTCACCCCTCCACTTT	CASNSADSPLHF
NA	TRBJ2-1	TRBV6-5	once	TGTGCCAGCAGTCGCGGGACACTCCCCCCCAATGAGCAGTTCTTC	CASSRGTLPPNEQFF
NA	TRBJ1-2	TRBV12-3/TRBV12-4	NA	TGTGCCAGCAGCCCTCCCTGGACCTTC	CASSPPWTF
NA	TRBJ2-1	TRBV12-3/TRBV12-4	NA	TGTGCCAGCAGTTTACAGGGTGAGGGTGAGCAGTTCTTC	CASSLQGEGEQFF
NA	TRBJ2-2	TRBV24-1	NA	TGTGCCACCAGTGATCCCCGAGGGCCCGGGGAGCTGTTTTTT	CATSDPRGPGELFF
NA	TRBJ1-6	TRBV19	NA	TGTGCCAGTGGGGACCCCACCAATTCACCCCTCCACTTT	CASGDPTNSPLHF
TRBD1	TRBJ2-5	TRBV5-1	NA	TGCGCCAGCAGCCCCCGGACAGGGGGTACCCAGTACTTC	CASSPRTGGTQYF
TRBD1	TRBJ2-4	TRBV11-2	NA	TGTGCCAGCAGCTTAGGGGGGACAGGGGGAGACATTCAGTACTTC	CASSLGGTGGDIQYF
NA	TRBJ1-5	TRBV9	NA	TGTGCCAGCAGCGTAGATGGGGGGCGCGGTCAGCCCCAGCATTTT	CASSVDGGRGQPQHF
TRBD1	TRBJ2-7	TRBV27	NA	TGTGCCAGCAGTTTAAGAGACAGGGACTACGAGCAGTACTTC	CASSLRDRDYEQYF
NA	TRBJ2-5	TRBV3-1	many	TGTGCCAGCAGCCGTGGGGAGACCCAGTACTTC	CASSRGETQYF
NA	TRBJ1-1	TRBV25-1	NA	TGTGCCAGCAGTATTGCGGGGGACACTGAAGCTTTCTTT	CASSIAGDTEAFF
NA	TRBJ2-7	TRBV14	NA	TGTGCCAGCAGCTCGGGACTGAGCTCCTACGAGCAGTACTTC	CASSSGLSSYEQYF
NA	TRBJ2-3	TRBV4-1	NA	TGCGCCAGCAGCCTCCGGACCCCCAGCACAGATACGCAGTATTTT	CASSLRTPSTDTQYF
NA	TRBJ1-6	TRBV9	NA	TGTGCCAGCAGCGTAGTAGGGGAAAGTAATTCACCCCTCCACTTT	CASSVVGESNSPLHF
NA	TRBJ1-2	TRBV20-1	NA	TGCAGTGCTAGAGAGAAGGGAGACTATGGCTACACCTTC	CSAREKGDYGYTF
NA	TRBJ1-2	TRBV4-1	NA	TGCGCCAGCAGCCAAGATATAGGGAATGGCTACACCTTC	CASSQDIGNGYTF
NA	TRBJ2-3	TRBV4-3	NA	TGCGCCAGCAGCCAAGGCGGCGGGCCGAGGTCGGATACGCAGTATTTT	CASSQGGGPRSDTQYF
NA	TRBJ2-5	TRBV20-1	NA	TGCAGTGCTAGATCATTGGGGTCTGTACAAGAGACCCAGTACTTC	CSARSLGSVQETQYF
TRBD1	TRBJ1-2	TRBV2	NA	TGTGCCAGCAGTGGAGGACAGGGCCTTACCTATGGCTACACCTTC	CASSGGQGLTYGYTF
NA	TRBJ1-5	TRBV3-1	NA	TGTGCCAGCAGCCAAGGGGGGCGAGCTTGGACCCAGCATTTT	CASSQGGRAWTQHF
NA	TRBJ2-3	TRBV9	NA	TGCGCCAGCAGCGTAGGCGAGCTTGGGGTAGATACGCAGTATTTT	CASSVGELGVDTQYF
NA	TRBJ2-7	TRBV20-1	NA	TGCAGTGCTACACAGGGTGACTACGAGCAGTACTTC	CSATQGDYEQYF
TRBD1	TRBJ1-3	TRBV20-1	NA	TGCAGTGCTGTGAGTTTAGGGACAGCTCGATACTCTGGAAACACCATATATTTT	CSAVSLGTARYSGNTIYF
NA	TRBJ2-7	TRBV7-2	NA	TGTGCCACCGCCTCCGGTACTATCCTCCCCTACGAGCAGTACTTC	CATASGTILPYEQYF
NA	TRBJ2-5	TRBV9	once	TGTGCCAGCAGCGTAGAATCCGGCGGGACCCAGTACTTC	CASSVESGGTQYF
NA	TRBJ2-3	TRBV6-6	few	TGTGCCAGCAGTCTTCAGGGGCCCGATACGCAGTATTTT	CASSLQGPDTQYF
TRBD1	TRBJ1-2	TRBV13	NA	TGTGCCAGCAGCCCGGGACAGGGGTTAGGAGGCTACACCTTC	CASSPGQGLGGYTF
NA	TRBJ2-5	TRBV24-1	NA	TGTGCCACCAGTGACTCCATGGCGAGGCGGGAGACCCAGTACTTC	CATSDSMARRETQYF
TRBD2	TRBJ2-1	TRBV11-2	NA	TGTGCCAGCAGCTTAGGGGGCTGGCGGGGGGACAATGAGCAGTTCTTC	CASSLGGWRGDNEQFF
NA	TRBJ2-1	TRBV20-1	NA	TGCAGTGCTCGAAAGACAGGGACTTTTAACAATGAGCAGTTCTTC	CSARKTGTFNNEQFF